This TCR beta chain derives from a study of CD4 T cells in relation to SARS-CoV-2 and coronaviruses. Study in general: TCR beta CDR3s were sequenced after 10-day antigen culture of PBMCs.

Whole-study findings and limits: This crossreactivity analysis covered spike protein alone, no other viral proteins.

Clones were sequenced by immunoSEQ multiplex PCR, and TCRdb holds only the in-frame ones, with some missing. The sample lists 20,000 to 30,000 clones, less than 85% occurring once. CDR3 length: 10 residues. V was cut by 10 bases and J by 8 bases, with 9 bases left in between. Before the COVID-19 pandemic, during about 2010-2018, CD4+ T cells were taken from unexposed donors. CD4+ T cells were isolated from the cells after around 11 days of culture. Testing used SARS-CoV-2 S/N and four cold-coronavirus spikes on unexposed-donor CD4+ T cells, cells permitting. A note on this clone: The target antigen is unknown.

Sequencing input: CD4+ T cells from PBMCs, cultured in vitro. The chain employs TRBV23-1 and TRBJ2-1; no clear D gene. TRBV23-1 is sorted into the ORF group, with uncertain function. This clonotype was sampled from a human donor in good health. This CDR3 reads CATKGDEQFF. The CDR3 coding sequence is TGCGCCACCAAAGGAGATGAGCAGTTCTTC.